The clone carrying this T cell receptor beta chain was seen more than once but under ten times. The antigen remains undetermined. J lost 4 bases, V lost 1 base, and 9 bases had no gene match. The CDR3 has 17 residues. Germline assignment: CDR1 LGHNA and CDR2 YNFKEQ. As for time point: pre-sensitization, week 0. Treatment denoted: therapeutic diphenylcyclopropenone sensitization with weekly scalp DPC. The entry originates in a study of human T cells and chemical hapten exposure. TCRdb itself ran the RACE reads through MiXCR, one entry per CDR3 protein. The table records about 380,000 distinct CDR3 sequences, 5% to 6.5% of them present only once. General study points: DPC sensitization produced no change in TCRs with frequency above 1 in 1000.

The TCR originated in a woman aged 45-60 years with alopecia areata. Some clones in this sample may be carry-over from other donors' samples. Source: whole blood, taken in connection with sensitization to the hapten diphenylcyclopropenone (DPC). This chain connects TRBV4-2 to TRBJ2-7, with 11 positions matching TRBD2. CDR3: CASSQASSGGNPYEQYF. For the CDR3, the DNA is TGTGCCAGCAGCCAAGCCTCTAGCGGGGGGAACCCTTACGAGCAGTACTTC.